This TCR beta chain was sequenced for a study of spatial heterogeneity in lung cancer. Study-wide results and limits: There were more appearances of ubiquitous expanded tumor TCRs in blood at resection than at follow-up.

Trimming left V 1 base short and J 1 base short, with 12 bases between. The CDR3 covers 16 residues. Germline loops: CDR1 SGHTA, CDR2 FQGNSA. Documented time point: sample taken at primary tumor resection. No cell sorting; template was whole RNA from tumor, lung tissue or PBMC. Each TCR cDNA molecule carried a unique molecular identifier. TCRdb reprocessed the 5' RACE reads via MiXCR and lists one record per CDR3 protein. Here the sample spans tens of thousands of distinct CDR3 sequences, 8.4% being singletons. Regarding this clonotype: Its target is unknown.

The chain couples TRBV7-2 to TRBJ2-3, with D maybe TRBD1 (5 bases). This clonotype was obtained from a female donor with early-stage non-small cell lung cancer. The sample was PBMCs, taken at surgery. The CDR3 is CASSLEGVRRTDTQYF. The CDR3 DNA follows: TGTGCCAGCAGCTTAGAAGGGGTCAGACGCACAGATACGCAGTATTTT.